This T cell receptor (beta chain) was captured in a study of beta chain features in type 1 diabetes. This clone was seen a handful of times. Germline CDR1 is SGHNT and CDR2 is YYREEE (reference sequence). V lost 2 bases to trimming and J lost 7 bases, with 13 bases between them. CDR3 length: 14 amino acids. Expressed TCRB transcripts were sequenced after all isolated RNA was converted to cDNA. Only in-frame clones appear in the TCRdb table, and some are missing; sequencing was by immunoSEQ multiplex PCR. The sample gives a few hundred thousand clones, about 15% of which show up once; under 0.02% is in the top ten.

The sequence derives from a woman younger than 35 in good health. V and J are TRBV5-4 and TRBJ2-1, with D possibly TRBD2 on 6 matching bases. Specimen: naive CD4+ T cells from blood. CDR3 amino acids: CASSFVGGWNEQFF. CDR3 DNA: TGTGCCAGCAGCTTTGTGGGGGGATGGAATGAGCAGTTCTTC.